The source of this T cell receptor beta chain is a study of regulatory T cells in long-lasting Graves disease. Findings of the study overall: TRBV28, TRBJ1-2 and TRBJ2-5 were favored in persistent disease. Patients with persistent Graves' had lower TCR diversity than newly diagnosed patients.

The CDR3 runs 13 residues. Between the trimmed V and J ends, which lost 5 bases and 4 bases, there was a span of 8 bases. This clonotype was observed many times. Its antigen is unidentified. Sample time point: persistent/refractory GD, antithyroid drugs over 5 years with positive TRAb. RNA extracted from PBMCs served as the sequencing template. iRepertoire HTBI primers and Arm-PCR of CDR3 regions built TCR beta libraries. Each CDR3 protein is one row after TCRdb ran MiXCR on the multiplex PCR reads. Among about 400,000 distinct CDR3 sequences listed, less than 25% were seen once. Sequenced here: peripheral blood mononuclear cells (PBMCs), sampled when the disease was refractory, from a patient treated with antithyroid drugs. The chain combines TRBV12-3 or TRBV12-4 with TRBJ2-2, with D possibly TRBD1 on 5 matching bases. This clonotype was obtained from a female donor with Graves disease. The CDR3 region has the DNA TGTGCCAGCAGTCGAAGGGGCACCGGGGAGCTGTTTTTT. Translating it yields CASSRRGTGELFF.